Shown below are 2 T cell receptor beta chains from a single sample sequenced in a study of T-cell memory formation after mild COVID-19. TCRdb recomputed calls from the 5' RACE reads with MiXCR, one row per CDR3 protein. The sample carries fewer than 500,000 distinct CDR3 sequences, around a quarter recorded once. Sequencing used PBMCs or a T cell subset sorted from them (not recorded which). The receptors originated from an adult woman who had mild COVID-19 (a few samples of this study predate the infection). Cell type and time point are not known.

This clonotype showed up just a few times. The chain's CDR3 is CASSSEPGPNQPQHF. The DNA for the CDR3 is TGCGCCAGCAGCTCCGAACCGGGACCCAATCAGCCCCAGCATTTT. The rearrangement links TRBV5-1 to TRBJ1-5; D is possibly TRBD1 (5 bases). The CDR3 runs 15 residues. In germline, CDR1 is SGHRS, CDR2 YFSETQ. V lost 3 bases, J lost 3 bases, and 13 bases lay in between.

This clonotype was found a few times. The chain recombines TRBV12-5 with TRBJ2-2; the match to TRBD2 covers 10 bases. Trimming removed 5 bases from V and 1 base from J; junction bases left unmatched: 7. The CDR3 runs to 17 residues. Per germline, CDR1 LGHNT and CDR2 FRNRAP. CDR3: CASGASGLAENTGELFF. DNA for the CDR3: TGTGCTAGTGGTGCCTCCGGACTAGCGGAGAACACCGGGGAGCTGTTTTTT.